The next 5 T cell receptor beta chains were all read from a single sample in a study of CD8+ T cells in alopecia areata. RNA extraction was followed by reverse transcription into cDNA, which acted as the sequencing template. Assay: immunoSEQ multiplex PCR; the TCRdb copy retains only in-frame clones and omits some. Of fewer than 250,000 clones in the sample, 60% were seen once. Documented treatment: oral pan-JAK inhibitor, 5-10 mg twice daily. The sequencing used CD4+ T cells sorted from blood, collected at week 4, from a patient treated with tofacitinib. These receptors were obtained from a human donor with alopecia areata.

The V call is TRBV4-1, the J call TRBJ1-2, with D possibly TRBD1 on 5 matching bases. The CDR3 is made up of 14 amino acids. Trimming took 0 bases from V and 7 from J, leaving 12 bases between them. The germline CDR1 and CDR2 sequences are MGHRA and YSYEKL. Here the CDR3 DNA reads TGCGCCAGCAGCCAAGATCGGGCAGGGTTTGGCTACACCTTC. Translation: CASSQDRAGFGYTF.

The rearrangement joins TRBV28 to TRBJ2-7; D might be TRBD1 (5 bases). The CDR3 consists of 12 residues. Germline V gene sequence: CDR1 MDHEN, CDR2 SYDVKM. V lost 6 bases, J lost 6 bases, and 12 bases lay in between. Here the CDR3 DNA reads TGTGCCAGCAGCCTGACAGTATTCGAGCAGTACTTC. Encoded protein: CASSLTVFEQYF.

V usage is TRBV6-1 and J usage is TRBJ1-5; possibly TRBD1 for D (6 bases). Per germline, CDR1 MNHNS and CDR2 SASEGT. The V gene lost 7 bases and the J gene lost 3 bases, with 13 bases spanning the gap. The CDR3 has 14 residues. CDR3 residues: CASKDSNHNQPQHF. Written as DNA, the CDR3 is TGTGCCAGCAAGGACAGTAATCACAATCAGCCCCAGCATTTT.

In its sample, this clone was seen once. CDR3 sequence: CASSLALAGAGELFF. CDR3 nucleotides: TGTGCCAGCAGCTTGGCTCTAGCGGGAGCCGGGGAGCTGTTTTTT. V gene TRBV7-2 combines with J gene TRBJ2-2; 10 positions agree with TRBD2. Germline values: CDR1 SGHTA, CDR2 FQGNSA. The V and J ends lost 3 bases and 6 bases, in that order; junction bases with no gene match: 4. The CDR3 sequence is 15 residues long.

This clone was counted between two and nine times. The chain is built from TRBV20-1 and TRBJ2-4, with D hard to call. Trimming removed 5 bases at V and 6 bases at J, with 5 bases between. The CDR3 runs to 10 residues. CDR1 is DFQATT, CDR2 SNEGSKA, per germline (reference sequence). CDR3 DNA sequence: TGCAGTGCTCCCGGAAACATTCAGTACTTC. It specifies CSAPGNIQYF.